This is a list of T cell receptor beta chains from one sample in a study of T cell responses to AZD1222 COVID-19 vaccine. Clones were sequenced by immunoSEQ multiplex PCR, and TCRdb holds only the in-frame ones, with some missing. The sample carries about 83,000 clones, 86% recorded once. The starting material was peripheral blood, obtained on day 0 of AZD1222 vaccination. Receptors originate from an adult in good health. Each CDR3 is given with its conserved first and last residue. A D gene is named only where the DNA matches it firmly. Clone sizes are given selectively: once, few, many, or a class where the clone is expanded.

clone_size	d_call	j_call	v_call	cdr3_aa	cdr3_nt
few	TRBD1	TRBJ1-1	TRBV27	CASSSVRGLMNTEAFF	TGTGCCAGCAGTTCGGTCAGGGGGCTGATGAACACTGAAGCTTTCTTT
-	TRBD1	TRBJ1-2	TRBV30	CAWSVSDRGGYGYTF	TGTGCCTGGAGTGTCTCGGACAGGGGTGGCTATGGCTACACCTTC
-	-	TRBJ1-6	TRBV25-1	CASIPTLKSSYNSPLHF	TGTGCCAGCATCCCAACACTAAAGAGCTCCTATAATTCACCCCTCCACTTT
-	-	TRBJ2-3	TRBV19	CASSLPLRTDTQYF	TGTGCCAGTAGTCTCCCGTTGAGGACAGATACGCAGTATTTT
-	-	TRBJ1-2	TRBV7-9	CASSRQGNNNYGYTF	TGTGCCAGCAGTCGACAAGGGAATAATAACTATGGCTACACCTTC
-	TRBD2	TRBJ2-1	TRBV5-1	CASSSRGGGGANEQFF	TGCGCCAGCAGCTCCCGCGGGGGCGGGGGGGCCAATGAGCAGTTCTTC
-	-	TRBJ2-7	TRBV10-1	CASSGTGRYF	TGCGCCAGCAGTGGAACTGGCAGGTACTTC
-	-	TRBJ1-1	TRBV6-5	CASTPKGGTEAFF	TGTGCCAGCACCCCAAAGGGGGGGACTGAAGCTTTCTTT
-	-	TRBJ2-3	TRBV7-8	CASSRDTVQDTQYF	TGTGCCAGCAGCCGGGACACCGTTCAAGATACGCAGTATTTT
-	TRBD1	TRBJ1-1	TRBV7-3	CASSPGQANTEAFF	TGTGCCAGCAGCCCGGGACAGGCGAACACTGAAGCTTTCTTT
-	TRBD2	TRBJ2-3	TRBV7-2	CASSLGLAGPTDTQYF	TGTGCCAGCAGCTTAGGACTAGCGGGACCCACAGATACGCAGTATTTT
-	-	TRBJ1-2	TRBV19	CASSQDPGTLSGYTF	TGTGCCAGTAGTCAGGACCCTGGAACTCTCTCTGGCTACACCTTC
-	TRBD1	TRBJ1-6	TRBV28	CASGGTVDSPLHF	TGTGCCAGCGGGGGGACAGTCGATTCACCCCTCCACTTT
-	TRBD2	TRBJ2-7	TRBV6-5	CASLVAGVYEQYF	TGTGCCAGCTTGGTGGCGGGAGTCTACGAGCAGTACTTC
-	TRBD2	TRBJ2-1	TRBV19	CASSMGTSGLRQFF	TGTGCCAGTAGTATGGGGACTAGCGGGCTCCGACAGTTCTTC
-	-	TRBJ2-7	TRBV10-3	CAISVQAGYEQYF	TGTGCCATCAGTGTTCAGGCCGGCTACGAGCAGTACTTC
-	-	TRBJ1-3	TRBV28	CASSHTLILTGNTIYF	TGTGCCAGCAGCCACACCCTTATTCTTACTGGAAACACCATATATTTT
-	-	TRBJ1-5	TRBV4-1	CASSQVPGPGNQPQHF	TGCGCCAGCAGCCAAGTGCCGGGGCCAGGCAATCAGCCCCAGCATTTT
once	TRBD1	TRBJ1-3	TRBV5-4	CASSLAGTGGNTIYF	TGTGCCAGCAGCTTGGCCGGGACAGGGGGAAACACCATATATTTT
-	TRBD1	TRBJ2-7	TRBV6-2/TRBV6-3	CASSLQGAASEQYF	TGTGCCAGCAGTCTACAGGGGGCGGCAAGCGAGCAGTACTTC